The 16 T cell receptor beta chains below all came from one sample that was sequenced in a study of shared clonotypes between healthy human individuals. Assay: immunoSEQ multiplex PCR; the TCRdb copy retains only in-frame clones and omits some. The profile covers a few million clones, with 90% to 95% appearing a single time and about 0.39% taken by the ten largest. Sequencing was carried out using naive CD4+ T cells from PBMCs. Indicated subset: CD45RA+ positively selected. The receptors originated from a man between 18 and 35 years old in good health. Some clones in this sample may be carry-over from other donors' samples.

This clone was found a few times. CDR3 bases: TGTGCCAGCCCGCGCTACACCTTC. Protein product: CASPRYTF. J is TRBJ1-2 and V is TRBV28, with D hard to call. Germline CDR1 reads MDHEN; CDR2 reads SYDVKM. V gave up 8 bases and J gave up 9 bases, with 4 bases separating them. The CDR3 has 8 amino acids.

V gene TRBV6-6 combines with J gene TRBJ2-7, with D perhaps TRBD1 (5 bases). Germline CDR1 is MNHNY and CDR2 is SVGAGI (reference sequence). Trimming removed 5 bases from V and 3 bases from J, with 11 bases in between. The CDR3 contains 13 residues. The CDR3 DNA is TGTGCCAGCAGTAGGGCAGGGCTCTACGAGCAGTACTTC. Its protein product is CASSRAGLYEQYF.

This clone was seen only once. This chain uses TRBV4-1 with TRBJ1-2; no definite D call. Between the trimmed V and J ends, which lost 3 bases and 8 bases, there was a span of 16 bases. The CDR3 length is 14 residues. The V gene's germline CDR1 is MGHRA and CDR2 YSYEKL. CDR3 protein: CASSQDDNPAGYTF. The CDR3 DNA sequence: TGCGCCAGCAGCCAGGACGACAATCCCGCGGGCTACACCTTC.

J is TRBJ2-5 and V is TRBV7-2, with 8 bases identical to TRBD2. With V trimmed by 5 bases and J by 2 bases, 4 bases remained unmatched. Germline CDR1 SGHTA, CDR2 FQGNSA. CDR3 length: 14 amino acids. The CDR3 DNA is TGTGCCAGCAGCCGGGGGGGAGGGCAAGAGACCCAGTACTTC. Translating gives CASSRGGGQETQYF.

The chain carries TRBV14 and TRBJ1-2; D may be TRBD1 (5 bases). The CDR3 loop spans 13 amino acids. Germline V CDR1 and CDR2: SGHDN, FVKESK. With 6 bases removed from V and 4 bases from J, the gap between germline ends came to 12 bases. In nucleotides, the CDR3 is TGTGCCAGCAGTCCGGGACGGATCTATGGCTACACCTTC. Its translation: CASSPGRIYGYTF.

The chain uses TRBV14 and TRBJ1-1; D not resolved. V was shortened by 4 bases and J by 6 bases, with 15 bases between the two germline ends. The length of the CDR3 is 14 residues. CDR1 and CDR2 (germline): SGHDN, FVKESK. The CDR3 region has the DNA TGTGCCAGCAGCCCCCAAAGGTGGGTCTCTGAAGCTTTCTTT. This codes for CASSPQRWVSEAFF.

On this clone itself: The same CDR3 is also encoded by other DNA sequences in this sample. This chain links TRBV7-9 with TRBJ2-1; 8 positions agree with TRBD2. The CDR3 is 15 residues long. The ends lost 5 bases at V and 3 bases at J; junction bases unmatched: 6. Germline V gene data show CDR1 as SEHNR and CDR2 as FQNEAQ (reference sequence). CDR3 bases: TGTGCCAGCAGCCTGGGGGCGGGAGGCTACAATGAGCAGTTCTTC. It is translated as CASSLGAGGYNEQFF.

The chain combines TRBV23-1 with TRBJ2-7; 7 bases are a match to TRBD2. TRBV23-1 is annotated as an ORF whose role is uncertain. CDR3 length: 14 residues. The trim removed 0 bases at V and 7 bases at J, leaving 6 bases unmatched. The CDR3 DNA is TGCGCCAGCAGTCAATCGGAGGCGGGGGTGGAGCAGTACTTC. It encodes CASSQSEAGVEQYF.

In this sample, this clone turned up once. The CDR3 DNA sequence: TGCGCCAGCAGCTTGGTGGAGAACAATGAGCAGTTCTTC. It translates to CASSLVENNEQFF. This chain connects TRBV5-1 to TRBJ2-1; D not resolved. The germline V and J ends were trimmed by 0 bases and 5 bases, with 6 bases remaining between them. Per the germline V gene, CDR1 is SGHRS and CDR2 is YFSETQ. The CDR3 contains 13 residues.

The rearrangement joins TRBV28 to TRBJ2-3, with D hard to call. V lost 7 bases and J lost 0, with 11 bases in between. The germline V gene has CDR1 MDHEN and CDR2 SYDVKM. This CDR3 has 14 residues. The chain's CDR3 is CASNKQSSTDTQYF. The CDR3 DNA follows: TGTGCCAGCAATAAACAGTCTAGCACAGATACGCAGTATTTT. The entire variable domain, with the rest obtained from reference TRBV28 and TRBJ2-3, is as follows: DVKVTQSSRYLVKRTGEKVFLECVQDMDHENMFWYRQDPGLGLRLIYFSYDVKMKEKGDIPEGYSVSREKKERFSLILESASTNQTSMYLCASNKQSSTDTQYFGPGTRLTVL.

The rearrangement uses TRBV7-9 and TRBJ1-3, with no clear D. CDR1 SEHNR and CDR2 FQNEAQ come from the germline V gene (reference sequence). V was clipped by 3 bases and J by 3 bases, with 6 bases between them. The CDR3 contains 13 residues. For the CDR3, the DNA is TGTGCCAGCAGCTTGCAGAGTGGAAACACCATATATTTT. Protein product: CASSLQSGNTIYF.

The chain recombines TRBV5-4 with TRBJ2-7, with unresolved D. The CDR3 length is 16 residues. The germline V gene encodes CDR1 SGHNT and CDR2 YYREEE (reference sequence). The V end was cut by 0 bases, the J end by 0 bases, with 13 bases between. In nucleotides, the CDR3 is TGTGCCAGCAGCTTGGACAGCCGAAGATTCTCCTACGAGCAGTACTTC. Its translation is CASSLDSRRFSYEQYF.

The chain combines TRBV28 with TRBJ2-7; D is uncertain. The CDR3 is made up of 14 amino acids. The germline V gene encodes CDR1 MDHEN and CDR2 SYDVKM. Deletions cut 2 bases from V and 0 bases from J, with 8 bases between. The CDR3 nucleotides read TGTGCCAGCAGTTTAGAGTCTACCTCCTACGAGCAGTACTTC. It yields the protein CASSLESTSYEQYF.

The V and J genes are TRBV4-1 and TRBJ1-4; 7 bases match TRBD1. The CDR3 spans 18 residues. Looked up from germline, CDR1 is MGHRA and CDR2 is YSYEKL. Trimming cost V 6 bases and J 2 bases; bases outside gene matches: 15. The CDR3 DNA reads as TGCGCCAGCAGACCCGACAGGGCCCGCACCTTGACTAATGAAAAACTGTTTTTT. As protein: CASRPDRARTLTNEKLFF.

This clone was detected only once. The V and J genes are TRBV5-1 and TRBJ2-7; D gene unclear. Trimming shortened V by 1 base and J by 1 base, and 3 bases separated the two germline ends. From germline, CDR1 is SGHRS and CDR2 YFSETQ. The CDR3 totals 12 residues. The CDR3 sequence: CASSLFSYEQYF. CDR3 nucleotide sequence: TGCGCCAGCAGCTTGTTTTCCTACGAGCAGTACTTC.

This sequence joins TRBV5-4 and TRBJ2-5; 15 bases match TRBD2. Germline V CDR1 and CDR2: SGHNT, YYREEE (reference sequence). This CDR3 is 18 amino acids long. J lost 1 base, V lost 0 bases, and 4 bases had no gene match. The CDR3 spells CASSLGGLAGGFQETQYF. CDR3 nucleotide sequence: TGTGCCAGCAGCTTGGGCGGACTAGCGGGAGGGTTCCAAGAGACCCAGTACTTC.